The T cell receptor (beta chain) under discussion was sequenced for a study of T cell changes during pregnancy in multiple sclerosis. Germline V lookup: CDR1 SQVTM, CDR2 ANQGSEA. The CDR3 spans 13 residues. Trimming removed 5 bases from V and 1 base from J, with 12 bases in between. Only one count was recorded for this clone. Only in-frame clones appear in the TCRdb table, and some are missing; sequencing was by immunoSEQ multiplex PCR. Of 81,000 or so clones detected, around 93% appear once; the ten largest clones hold about 3.8%. The V and J genes are TRBV29-1 and TRBJ2-7, with D maybe TRBD1 (6 bases). Sequenced here: PBMCs, sampled in the first trimester of pregnancy. This clonotype was sampled from a female donor in good health, serving as a control in a pregnancy study. Some clones in this sample may be carry-over from other donors' samples. CDR3 DNA: TGCAGCGTTCAGGACAGCGGTTCCTACGAGCAGTACTTC. The encoded protein is CSVQDSGSYEQYF.